This TCR beta chain was sequenced in a study of T cell responses to AZD1222 COVID-19 vaccine. Study results and limitations: White British people made up most donors, females outnumbered males, and clonal diversity was possibly underestimated. No repertoire was sampled before or during the peak T cell response, only after it.

Points on this clone: What it binds is not known.

The V gene lost 2 bases and the J gene lost 2 bases, with 21 bases spanning the gap. CDR3 length: 18 residues. The germline gives CDR1 KGHSH, CDR2 LQKENI. The table came from immunoSEQ multiplex PCR; TCRdb's copy has only in-frame clones and leaves some out. The table shows over 120,000 clones, with approximately 86% occurring only once. The clonotype originates from an adult who received the MenACWY meningococcal vaccine as a control. The sample here was peripheral blood, taken 28 days after the second dose of the MenACWY control vaccine. This chain joins TRBV18 and TRBJ1-2; D uncertain. CDR3 sequence reads: CASSPRWGTAAGNYGYTF. The DNA for the CDR3 is TGTGCCAGCTCACCAAGGTGGGGAACTGCGGCCGGCAACTATGGCTACACCTTC.